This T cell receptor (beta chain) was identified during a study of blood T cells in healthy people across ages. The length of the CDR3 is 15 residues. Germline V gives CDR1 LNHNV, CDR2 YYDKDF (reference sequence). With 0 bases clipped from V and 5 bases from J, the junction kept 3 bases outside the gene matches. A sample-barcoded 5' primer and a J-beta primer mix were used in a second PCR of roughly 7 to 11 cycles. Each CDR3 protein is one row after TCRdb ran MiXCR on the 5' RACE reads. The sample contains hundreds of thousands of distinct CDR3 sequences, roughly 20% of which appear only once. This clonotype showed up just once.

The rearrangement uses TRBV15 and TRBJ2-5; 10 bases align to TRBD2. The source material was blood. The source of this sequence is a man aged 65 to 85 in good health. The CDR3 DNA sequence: TGTGCCACCAGCAGAGATTCTAGCGGGAGTGAGACCCAGTACTTC. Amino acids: CATSRDSSGSETQYF.